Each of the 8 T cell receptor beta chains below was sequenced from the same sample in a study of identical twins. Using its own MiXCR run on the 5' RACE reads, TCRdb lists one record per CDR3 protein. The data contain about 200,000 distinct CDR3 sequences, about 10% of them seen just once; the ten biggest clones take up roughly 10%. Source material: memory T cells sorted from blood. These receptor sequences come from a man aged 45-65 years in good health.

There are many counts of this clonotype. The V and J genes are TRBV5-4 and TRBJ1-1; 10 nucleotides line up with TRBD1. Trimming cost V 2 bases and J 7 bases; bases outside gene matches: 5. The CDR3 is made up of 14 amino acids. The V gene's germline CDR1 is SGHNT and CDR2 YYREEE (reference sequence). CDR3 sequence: CASSFGTGVVEAFF. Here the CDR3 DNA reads TGTGCCAGCAGCTTCGGGACAGGGGTGGTTGAAGCTTTCTTT.

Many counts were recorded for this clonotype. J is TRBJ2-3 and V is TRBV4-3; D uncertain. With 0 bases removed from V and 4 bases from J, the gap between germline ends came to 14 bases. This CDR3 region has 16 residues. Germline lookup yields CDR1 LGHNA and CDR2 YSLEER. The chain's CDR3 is CASSQDRAQGPDTQYF. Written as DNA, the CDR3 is TGCGCCAGCAGCCAAGATCGAGCCCAAGGGCCAGATACGCAGTATTTT.

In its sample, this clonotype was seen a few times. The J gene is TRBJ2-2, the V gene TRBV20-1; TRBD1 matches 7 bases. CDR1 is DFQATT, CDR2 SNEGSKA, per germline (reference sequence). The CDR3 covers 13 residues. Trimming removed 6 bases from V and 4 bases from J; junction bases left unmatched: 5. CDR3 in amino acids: CSATSGGTGELFF. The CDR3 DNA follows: TGCAGTGCAACTTCAGGGGGCACCGGGGAGCTGTTTTTT.

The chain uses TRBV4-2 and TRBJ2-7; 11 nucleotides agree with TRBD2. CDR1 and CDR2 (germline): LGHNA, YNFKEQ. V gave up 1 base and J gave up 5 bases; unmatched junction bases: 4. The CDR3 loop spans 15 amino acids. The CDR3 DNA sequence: TGTGCCAGCAGCCAAGTTCTAGCGGGAGGAAACGAGCAGTACTTC. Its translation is CASSQVLAGGNEQYF.

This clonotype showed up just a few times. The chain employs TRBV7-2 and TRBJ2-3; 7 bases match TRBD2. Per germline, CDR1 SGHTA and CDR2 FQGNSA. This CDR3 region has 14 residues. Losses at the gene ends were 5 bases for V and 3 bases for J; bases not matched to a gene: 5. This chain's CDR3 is CASSTGLVTDTQYF. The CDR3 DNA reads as TGTGCCAGCAGCACCGGACTAGTTACAGATACGCAGTATTTT.

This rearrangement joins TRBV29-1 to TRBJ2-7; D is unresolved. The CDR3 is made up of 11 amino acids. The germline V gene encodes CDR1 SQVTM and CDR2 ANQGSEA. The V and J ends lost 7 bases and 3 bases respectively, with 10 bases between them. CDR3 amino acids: CSAVQHYEQYF. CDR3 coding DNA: TGCAGCGCCGTTCAGCACTACGAGCAGTACTTC.

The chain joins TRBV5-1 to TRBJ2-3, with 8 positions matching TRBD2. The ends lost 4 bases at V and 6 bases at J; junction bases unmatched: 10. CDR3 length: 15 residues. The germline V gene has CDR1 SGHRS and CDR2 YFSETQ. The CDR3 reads CASSPWGLETDTQYF. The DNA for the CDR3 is TGCGCCAGCAGCCCATGGGGACTAGAGACTGATACGCAGTATTTT. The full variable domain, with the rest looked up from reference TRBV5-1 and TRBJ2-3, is KAGVTQTPRYLIKTRGQQVTLSCSPISGHRSVSWYQQTPGQGLQFLFEYFSETQRNKGNFPGRFSGRQFSNSRSEMNVSTLELGDSALYLCASSPWGLETDTQYFGPGTRLTVL.

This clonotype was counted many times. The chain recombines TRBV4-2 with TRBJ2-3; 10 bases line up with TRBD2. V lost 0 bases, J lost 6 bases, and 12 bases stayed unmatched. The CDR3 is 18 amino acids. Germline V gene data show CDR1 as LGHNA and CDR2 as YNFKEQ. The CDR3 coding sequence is TGTGCCAGCAGCCAAGATCGGGGCTTAGCGGGAGGACGGGATACGCAGTATTTT. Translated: CASSQDRGLAGGRDTQYF.